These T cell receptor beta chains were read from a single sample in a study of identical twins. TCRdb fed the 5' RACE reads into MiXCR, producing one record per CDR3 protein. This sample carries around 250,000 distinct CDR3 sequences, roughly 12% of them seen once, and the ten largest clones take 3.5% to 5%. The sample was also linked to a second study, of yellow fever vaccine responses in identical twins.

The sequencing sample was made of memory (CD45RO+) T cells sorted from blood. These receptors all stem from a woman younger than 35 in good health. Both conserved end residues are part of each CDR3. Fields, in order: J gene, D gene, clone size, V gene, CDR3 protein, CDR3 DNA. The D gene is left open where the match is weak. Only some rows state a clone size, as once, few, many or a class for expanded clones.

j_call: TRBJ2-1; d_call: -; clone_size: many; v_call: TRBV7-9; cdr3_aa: CARSFNEQFF; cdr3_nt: TGTGCCAGAAGCTTCAATGAGCAGTTCTTC
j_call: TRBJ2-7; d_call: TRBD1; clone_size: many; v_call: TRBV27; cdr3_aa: CASQKGTVPGEQYF; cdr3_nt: TGTGCCAGCCAGAAAGGGACAGTTCCCGGGGAGCAGTACTTC
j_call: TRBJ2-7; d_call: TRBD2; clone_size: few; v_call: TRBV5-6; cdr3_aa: CATSFLAGTYEQYF; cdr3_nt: TGTGCCACCTCCTTCCTAGCGGGGACCTACGAGCAGTACTTC
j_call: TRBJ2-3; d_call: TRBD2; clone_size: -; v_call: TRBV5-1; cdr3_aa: CASSGAGLAGEVDTQYF; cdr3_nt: TGCGCCAGCAGCGGAGCGGGACTAGCGGGAGAAGTAGATACGCAGTATTTT
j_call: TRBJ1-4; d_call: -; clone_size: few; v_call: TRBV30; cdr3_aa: CAWSDRPNEKLFF; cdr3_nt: TGTGCCTGGAGTGACAGGCCTAATGAAAAACTGTTTTTT
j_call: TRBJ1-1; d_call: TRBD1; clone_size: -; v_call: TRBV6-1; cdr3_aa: CASRTGMNTEAFF; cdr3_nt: TGTGCCAGCAGGACAGGGATGAACACTGAAGCTTTCTTT
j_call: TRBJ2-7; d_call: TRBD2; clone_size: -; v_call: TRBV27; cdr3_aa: CASLPSGTGGSYEQYF; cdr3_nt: TGTGCCAGCCTCCCTTCCGGGACGGGAGGTTCCTACGAGCAGTACTTC
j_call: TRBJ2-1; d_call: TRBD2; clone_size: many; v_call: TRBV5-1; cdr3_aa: CASSLRTSGGSEQFF; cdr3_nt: TGCGCCAGCAGCTTGAGGACTAGCGGGGGGTCGGAGCAGTTCTTC
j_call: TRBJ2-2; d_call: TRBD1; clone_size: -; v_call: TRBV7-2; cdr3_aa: CASSSGTGSSNTGELFF; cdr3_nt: TGTGCCAGCAGCTCCGGGACAGGGAGCTCGAACACCGGGGAGCTGTTTTTT
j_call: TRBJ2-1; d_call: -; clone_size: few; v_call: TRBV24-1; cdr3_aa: CATSRDGVSYNEQFF; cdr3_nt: TGTGCCACTTCCCGCGACGGAGTTTCCTACAATGAGCAGTTCTTC
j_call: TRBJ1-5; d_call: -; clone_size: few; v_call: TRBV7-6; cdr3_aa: CASSSRRTGNQPQHF; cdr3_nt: TGTGCCAGCAGCTCCCGACGGACAGGCAATCAGCCCCAGCATTTT
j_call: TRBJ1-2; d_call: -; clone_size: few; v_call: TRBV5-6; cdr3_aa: CASRTWGFGGYTF; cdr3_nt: TGTGCCAGCCGCACCTGGGGTTTTGGTGGCTACACCTTC
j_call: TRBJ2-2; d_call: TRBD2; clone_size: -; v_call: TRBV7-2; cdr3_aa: CASTFSGGAGELFF; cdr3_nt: TGTGCCAGCACCTTTAGCGGGGGGGCCGGGGAGCTGTTTTTT
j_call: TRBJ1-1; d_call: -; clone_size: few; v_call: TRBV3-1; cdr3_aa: CASSQGSFTEAFF; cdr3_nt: TGTGCCAGCAGCCAAGGATCCTTCACTGAAGCTTTCTTT
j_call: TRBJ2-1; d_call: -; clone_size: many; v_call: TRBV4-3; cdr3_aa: CASSQEGGAAYNEQFF; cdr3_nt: TGCGCCAGCAGCCAAGAAGGCGGGGCGGCCTACAATGAGCAGTTCTTC
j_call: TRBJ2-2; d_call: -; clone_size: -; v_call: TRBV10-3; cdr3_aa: CAISERQDTGELFF; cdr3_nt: TGTGCCATCAGTGAACGACAGGACACCGGGGAGCTGTTTTTT
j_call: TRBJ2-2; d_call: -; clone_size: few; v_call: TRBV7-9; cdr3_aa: CASSYVASAGELFF; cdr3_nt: TGTGCCAGCAGCTATGTGGCGAGCGCCGGGGAGCTGTTTTTT
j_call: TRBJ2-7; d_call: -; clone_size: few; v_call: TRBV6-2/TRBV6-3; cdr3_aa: CASRNTGPREQYF; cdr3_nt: TGTGCCAGCAGAAACACAGGGCCGCGGGAGCAGTACTTC